These T cell receptor beta chains were read from a single sample in a study of Ad26.COV2.S vaccination and SARS-CoV-2 variants. The assay was immunoSEQ multiplex PCR, and TCRdb's table has in-frame clones only and misses some. The sample includes around 400,000 clones, 75% to 95% of them seen just once. The source material was peripheral blood, sampled in a trial of Ad26.COV2.S vaccine versus placebo. These TCRs come from a person aged 18-65 years who received the Ad26.COV2.S COVID-19 vaccine or a placebo. The CDR3 runs from the conserved cysteine through the conserved F or W. D genes are given only for firm matches. Some rows mark clone size as missing; the rest say once, few, many or name a class of expanded clone.

d_call	v_call	j_call	cdr3_length	clone_size	cdr3_nt	cdr3_aa
-	TRBV4-3	TRBJ2-3	15	once	TGCGCCAGCAGCCCCGAATCAAAGCTTGGGTATACGCAGTATTTT	CASSPESKLGYTQYF
-	TRBV5-1	TRBJ1-1	15	-	TGCGCCAGCAGCTTGGGGGCCAGGGGTCGGGCTGAAGCTTTCTTT	CASSLGARGRAEAFF
-	TRBV9	TRBJ2-1	15	-	TGTGCCAGCAGCAAGGAGGGGGCGGGCTACAATGAGCAGTTCTTC	CASSKEGAGYNEQFF
-	TRBV7-9	TRBJ1-1	13	-	TGTGCCAGCAGCTTCGGGCAGGGCACTGAAGCTTTCTTT	CASSFGQGTEAFF
-	TRBV15	TRBJ1-6	17	-	TGTGCCACCAGCGGCCGGGACCGGAGCTCCTATAATTCACCCCTCCACTTT	CATSGRDRSSYNSPLHF
-	TRBV6-5	TRBJ2-6	14	once	TGTGCCAGCCTGAGGGAATCTGGGGCCAACGTCCTGACTTTC	CASLRESGANVLTF
-	TRBV25-1	TRBJ2-3	14	-	TGTGCCAGCATGCGGGCGGGACCCACAGATACGCAGTATTTT	CASMRAGPTDTQYF
-	TRBV29-1	TRBJ1-1	15	-	TGCAGCGTTAGGTACGTGGGGGCCGCGGGAACTGAAGCTTTCTTT	CSVRYVGAAGTEAFF
-	TRBV18	TRBJ2-7	13	few	TGTGCCAGCAAACCCTGGGAATCCTACGAGCAGTACTTC	CASKPWESYEQYF
-	TRBV5-1	TRBJ1-4	13	-	TGCGCCAGCAGCTCCAGGACATACGAAAAACTGTTTTTT	CASSSRTYEKLFF
-	TRBV19	TRBJ2-7	11	-	TGTGCCAGTCAGGGTCGCTACGAGCAGTACTTC	CASQGRYEQYF
-	TRBV6-5	TRBJ2-7	15	-	TGTGCCAGCAGTTACAGGCAGGGCCTTTCCTACGAGCAGTACTTC	CASSYRQGLSYEQYF
-	TRBV5-1	TRBJ1-1	14	-	TGCGCCAGCAGCTTCAGGGGAATGAACACTGAAGCTTTCTTT	CASSFRGMNTEAFF
-	TRBV7-9	TRBJ1-1	15	-	TGTGCCAGCTATCCACAAGGGCGGGGAGGCACTGAAGCTTTCTTT	CASYPQGRGGTEAFF
-	TRBV5-1	TRBJ2-3	12	-	TGCGCCAGCAGCTTGAATGGAGATACGCAGTATTTT	CASSLNGDTQYF
TRBD1	TRBV5-1	TRBJ2-1	16	-	TGCGCCAGCAGCGGGTGGACAGGGGGAGTTCAAAATGAGCAGTTCTTC	CASSGWTGGVQNEQFF
TRBD2	TRBV7-2	TRBJ2-7	16	-	TGTGCCAGCAGCATGGGACTAGCGGGAGGAATATACGAGCAGTACTTC	CASSMGLAGGIYEQYF
-	TRBV7-8	TRBJ1-3	17	-	TGTGCCAGCAGCTTACAAACGGGACACTTCTCTGGAAACACCATATATTTT	CASSLQTGHFSGNTIYF
-	TRBV11-2	TRBJ2-1	12	-	TGTGCCAGCAGCTTAATCTTCGATGAGCAGTTCTTC	CASSLIFDEQFF
-	TRBV27	TRBJ2-1	17	once	TGTGCCAGCAGTCACCTACCGGTGGACTCCTCCTACAATGAGCAGTTCTTC	CASSHLPVDSSYNEQFF
-	TRBV18	TRBJ1-2	16	-	TGTGCCAGCTCACCGGGCAGGGAGACCTCTAACTATGGCTACACCTTC	CASSPGRETSNYGYTF
-	TRBV3-1/TRBV3-2	TRBJ2-4	13	-	TGTGCCAGCAGCCAAGAAGGGGTGAGTTCACAGTACTTC	CASSQEGVSSQYF
-	TRBV2	TRBJ1-6	15	-	TGTGCCAGCAGTGTAGGCGGACCCTATAATTCACCCCTCCACTTT	CASSVGGPYNSPLHF
-	TRBV18	TRBJ2-7	14	many	TGTGCCAGCTCACCAACTATGGGCTCCTACGAGCAGTACTTC	CASSPTMGSYEQYF
TRBD2	TRBV7-2	TRBJ2-5	17	-	TGTGCCAGCAGCTTAATTGTATTAGCGGGAGGGGCAGAGACCCAGTACTTC	CASSLIVLAGGAETQYF
-	TRBV6-5	TRBJ1-3	15	-	TGTGCCAGCAGTTACGAGGTGCCCTCTGGAAACACCATATATTTT	CASSYEVPSGNTIYF
-	TRBV19	TRBJ2-7	13	-	TGTGCCAGTAGTAGACTAGAAACTGACGAGCAGTACTTC	CASSRLETDEQYF
-	TRBV27	TRBJ1-1	13	-	TGTGCCAGCAGTTTGGGACAAAGCACTGAAGCTTTCTTT	CASSLGQSTEAFF
-	TRBV2	TRBJ2-5	14	-	TGTGCCAGCAGTGAAAATGGGGGACAAGAGACCCAGTACTTC	CASSENGGQETQYF
-	TRBV27	TRBJ2-7	13	-	TGTGCCAGCAGGGGGGGTTATGGGTACGAGCAGTACTTC	CASRGGYGYEQYF
TRBD1	TRBV6-2/TRBV6-3	TRBJ1-1	17	once	TGTGCCAGCAGTTTTCCCGGACAGGGAACGGTGAACACTGAAGCTTTCTTT	CASSFPGQGTVNTEAFF
-	TRBV4-3	TRBJ1-5	14	-	TGCGCCAGCAGCCAATGGTCGTTTGGTCAGCCCCAGCATTTT	CASSQWSFGQPQHF
-	TRBV2	TRBJ1-5	13	once	TGTGCCAGCAGTGATTGGAGAAATCAGCCCCAGCATTTT	CASSDWRNQPQHF
-	TRBV27	TRBJ2-7	13	-	TGTGCCAGCAGTTCAGGACAGATCTACGAGCAGTACTTC	CASSSGQIYEQYF
-	TRBV4-1	TRBJ1-1	16	-	TGCGCCAGCAGCCGGGGGGCCCCAGCCATGAACACTGAAGCTTTCTTT	CASSRGAPAMNTEAFF
TRBD2	TRBV9	TRBJ2-3	15	-	TGTGCCAGCAGCCCCCGGGAGGGTGGGACAGATACGCAGTATTTT	CASSPREGGTDTQYF
-	TRBV7-8	TRBJ2-7	11	-	TGTGCCAGCAGCTCCCTGGACGAGCAGTACTTC	CASSSLDEQYF
-	TRBV18	TRBJ1-5	15	-	TGTGCCAGCTCACCCACGGGCCACCCCAATCAGCCCCAGCATTTT	CASSPTGHPNQPQHF
TRBD1	TRBV6-6	TRBJ2-7	13	-	TGTGCCAGCACCCGGGACAGAGACTACGAGCAGTACTTC	CASTRDRDYEQYF
-	TRBV7-9	TRBJ2-7	16	-	TGTGCCAGCAGCCTAGGGACCCTGAGCGGGCGGGACAGAATGTACTTC	CASSLGTLSGRDRMYF